This T cell receptor (beta chain) derives from a study of T-cell reconstitution after alpha-beta-depleted transplantation in children. Construction of the TCRbeta library involved unique molecular identifiers. Each CDR3 protein is one row after TCRdb ran MiXCR on the PCR reads. The sample holds about 470,000 distinct CDR3 sequences, about 45% seen once. CDR3 length: 14 residues. Trimming took off 8 bases at V and 0 bases at J, with 11 bases between the two ends. The starting material was PBMCs, obtained before TCRalphabeta/CD19-depleted stem cell transplant. The chain couples TRBV12-3 or TRBV12-4 to TRBJ1-5; D remains unclear. The sequence was obtained from a girl aged 2 to 10 with aplastic anemia, due to receive a stem cell transplant. The CDR3 sequence is CASRHGDSNQPQHF. The CDR3 coding sequence is TGTGCCAGCCGCCACGGAGATAGCAATCAGCCCCAGCATTTT.